This record concerns one TCR beta chain sequence. This sample was taken from a study of blood T cell repertoires in COVID-19. Whole-study context: From T cells, B-cell-depleted T cells, or PBMCs came the material, which was cDNA or gDNA.

Cohort allocation depended upon clinical history that participants reported. Exposed participants encountered a COVID-19 case during the 2 weeks preceding study entry. Original processing methods: Reference gene primer amplification yielded estimated nucleated cell counts. Some clones are missing from TCRdb's copy, which holds only in-frame ones; the method was immunoSEQ multiplex PCR. That table furnishes V, J and clone size, whereas the DNA furnished D and trimming. The table has about 430,000 clones, more than 70% seen once. The TCR was taken from a woman between 18 and 29 years old who had been exposed to COVID-19. The source material was PBMCs or T cells enriched from blood (not recorded which).

CDR3 nucleotides: TGTGCCAGCAGCACCTGGAGCTCTGGGGCCAACGTCCTGACTTTC. It is translated as CASSTWSSGANVLTF. The rearrangement joins TRBV7-9 to TRBJ2-6; D is undetermined. This CDR3 has 15 amino acids. The V end was cut by 5 bases, the J end by 0 bases, with 8 bases between. Per germline, CDR1 SEHNR and CDR2 FQNEAQ (reference sequence). Supplemented by reference TRBV7-9 and TRBJ2-6, the full variable domain reads DTGVSQNPRHKITKRGQNVTFRCDPISEHNRLYWYRQTLGQGPEFLTYFQNEAQLEKSRLLSDRFSAERPKGSFSTLEIQRTEQGDSAMYLCASSTWSSGANVLTFGAGSRLTVL.